Shown below are 26 T cell receptor beta chains from a single sample sequenced in a study of T cells after posttransplantation cyclophosphamide. TCRdb's table, derived via immunoSEQ multiplex PCR, lists solely in-frame clones and lacks some. The profile covers some 7,500 clones, none occurring a single time. Busulfan-fludarabine conditioning, marrow transplant, and cyclophosphamide on days +3 and +4 were administered. The input for sequencing was PBMCs, taken after allogeneic stem cell transplant with posttransplant cyclophosphamide. The origin of the receptors is a male patient between 18 and 35 years old who received an allogeneic stem cell transplant from an unrelated donor, was CMV-positive, and had acute and chronic GVHD. These T cells may partly come from the graft donor.

This clone was counted at least ten times. This chain uses TRBV5-1 with TRBJ2-3, with 9 positions matching TRBD2. The ends lost 0 bases at V and 0 bases at J; junction bases unmatched: 5. CDR3 length: 17 amino acids. Germline V gene sequence: CDR1 SGHRS, CDR2 YFSETQ. As DNA, the CDR3 is TGCGCCAGCAGCTTGGAAGCGGGGGGACCAAGCACAGATACGCAGTATTTT. The encoded protein is CASSLEAGGPSTDTQYF.

This clone appeared many times. The J gene is TRBJ2-1, the V gene TRBV7-6; 7 bases match TRBD1. The ends lost 2 bases at V and 4 bases at J; junction bases unmatched: 8. Germline V gene lookup returns CDR1 SGHVS and CDR2 FNYEAQ. The CDR3 has 16 amino acids. The DNA for the CDR3 is TGTGCCAGCAGCTTAATTCGACAGGGACGGTACAATGAGCAGTTCTTC. Translating it yields CASSLIRQGRYNEQFF.

There are many counts of this clone. The rearrangement uses TRBV7-8 and TRBJ1-2, with D tentatively TRBD1 (5 bases). Trimming pared 1 base from V and 8 bases from J, leaving 20 bases between. The CDR3 has 16 residues. Germline V CDR1 and CDR2: SGHVS, FQNEAQ. The CDR3 DNA reads TGTGCCAGCAGCTTAGGGGGGAGGGTAAAGGGTGGCGGCTACACCTTC. It yields the protein CASSLGGRVKGGGYTF.

The V call is TRBV30, the J call TRBJ2-2, with 10 bases that match TRBD2. This CDR3 has 15 amino acids. CDR1 is GTSNPN and CDR2 is SVGIG in the germline V gene (reference sequence). The V and J ends lost 0 bases and 6 bases, in that order; junction bases with no gene match: 4. DNA of the CDR3: TGTGCCTGGAGTGTGAGCGGGGGGGCGTCCGGGGAGCTGTTTTTT. Encoded protein: CAWSVSGGASGELFF.

This clone was detected ten times or more. This sequence joins TRBV11-3 and TRBJ2-7, with TRBD1 as a possible D gene (7 bases). The ends were cut back, 8 bases at V and 4 bases at J, with 12 bases in the middle. The CDR3 has 12 amino acids. Germline V CDR1 and CDR2: SGHNT, YENEEA. This CDR3 reads CASARGEYEQYV. The CDR3 DNA follows: TGTGCCAGCGCCAGGGGGGAGTACGAGCAGTACGTC.

This clone occurred many times. V and J are TRBV27 and TRBJ1-5, with D unresolved. Trimming left V 2 bases short and J 3 bases short, with 8 bases between. The germline V gene encodes CDR1 MNHEY and CDR2 SMNVEV (reference sequence). This CDR3 comprises 14 residues. This CDR3 is CASSLTSINQPQHF. The CDR3 region has the DNA TGTGCCAGCAGTTTAACCAGTATCAATCAGCCCCAGCATTTT.

This clone was observed many times. The rearrangement uses TRBV5-6 and TRBJ2-5; possibly TRBD2 for D (5 bases). CDR3 size: 13 residues. V shed 3 bases and J shed 3 bases, with 9 bases lying between them. In germline, CDR1 is SGHDT, CDR2 YYEEEE. The CDR3: CASSWRGKETQYF. In nucleotides, the CDR3 is TGTGCCAGCAGCTGGCGAGGGAAAGAGACCCAGTACTTC.

This clone was recorded at least ten times. This chain uses TRBV7-6 with TRBJ2-1, with TRBD2 matching over 10 bases. The ends lost 0 bases at V and 4 bases at J; junction bases unmatched: 3. The CDR3 is 16 residues long. Germline V gene data show CDR1 as SGHVS and CDR2 as FNYEAQ. In DNA, the CDR3 is TGTGCCAGCAGCTTAGCGCTACTAGCGGGGTACAATGAGCAGTTCTTC. Its protein is CASSLALLAGYNEQFF.

This clone was seen repeatedly, ten times or more. This chain connects TRBV11-2 to TRBJ1-3, with unresolved D. Germline assignment: CDR1 SGHAT and CDR2 FQNNGV. Trimming pared 1 base from V and 8 bases from J, leaving 9 bases between. The CDR3 has 13 residues. The CDR3 nucleotides read TGTGCCAGCAGCTTAGGACTCGGGGACACCATATATTTT. Translating gives CASSLGLGDTIYF.

This clone was observed many times. The J gene is TRBJ1-1, the V gene TRBV5-1, with 11 bases lining up with TRBD1. Germline V gene data show CDR1 as SGHRS and CDR2 as YFSETQ. Trimming at V came to 4 bases and at J to 2 bases, leaving 7 bases not matched to a gene. The CDR3 extends over 16 amino acids. The CDR3 region has the DNA TGCGCCAGCAGCCCCGGGACAGGGGGACTAAACACTGAAGCTTTCTTT. Protein product: CASSPGTGGLNTEAFF.

By share, this clone ranks as medium-sized (0.01 to 0.1%). The chain links TRBV5-1 to TRBJ1-1; D is unclear. The V gene's germline CDR1 is SGHRS and CDR2 YFSETQ. The length of the CDR3 is 15 residues. Trimming shortened V by 0 bases and J by 2 bases, and 11 bases separated the two germline ends. CDR3 coding DNA: TGCGCCAGCAGCTTGGAACACCAGATTAACACTGAAGCTTTCTTT. It specifies CASSLEHQINTEAFF.

This clone was seen ten or more times. CDR3 in DNA: TGTGCCAGCTCACCCGAACACAACTATGGCTACACCTTC. Amino acid sequence: CASSPEHNYGYTF. The rearrangement uses TRBV18 and TRBJ1-2; D is uncertain. The V end was cut by 3 bases, the J end by 2 bases, with 7 bases between. The V gene's germline CDR1 is KGHSH and CDR2 LQKENI. The CDR3 is 13 residues long.

This clone was seen many times. The chain has TRBV19 and TRBJ2-3, with 8 bases that match TRBD2. CDR1 and CDR2 (germline): LNHDA, SQIVND (reference sequence). CDR3 length: 15 residues. With V trimmed by 0 bases and J by 1 base, 0 bases remained unmatched. The CDR3 nucleotides read TGTGCCAGTAGTATAGAGCGGGGGGGCACAGATACGCAGTATTTT. Protein: CASSIERGGTDTQYF. The full variable domain, its missing parts supplied by reference TRBV19 and TRBJ2-3, is DGGITQSPKYLFRKEGQNVTLSCEQNLNHDAMYWYRQDPGQGLRLIYYSQIVNDFQKGDIAEGYSVSREKKESFPLTVTSAQKNPTAFYLCASSIERGGTDTQYFGPGTRLTVL.

There are a few counts of this clone. The V and J genes are TRBV30 and TRBJ1-5; possible D gene TRBD1, 6 bases. Germline CDR1 and CDR2: GTSNPN and SVGIG (reference sequence). Trimming took off 5 bases at V and 6 bases at J, with 14 bases between the two ends. The CDR3 spans 13 residues. DNA of the CDR3: TGTGCCTGGGAGGCGGGGGCGGGTCAGCCCCAGCATTTT. Amino acid sequence: CAWEAGAGQPQHF.

This clone was picked up many times. The rearrangement uses TRBV7-8 and TRBJ1-4; the match to TRBD1 covers 8 bases. V lost 4 bases, J lost 7 bases, and 8 bases stayed unmatched. CDR3 length: 15 amino acids. Germline values: CDR1 SGHVS, CDR2 FQNEAQ. DNA of the CDR3: TGTGCCAGCAGCTCCGGACAGGGTATGGGTGAAAAACTGTTTTTT. The encoded protein is CASSSGQGMGEKLFF.

This clone was seen repeatedly, ten times or more. The chain couples TRBV5-1 to TRBJ1-1, with no clear D. CDR3 size: 11 residues. V was trimmed by 6 bases and J by 5 bases, leaving 8 bases between them. Germline-derived CDR1 and CDR2 are SGHRS and YFSETQ. For the CDR3, the DNA is TGCGCCAGCAACTCACAGACTGAAGCTTTCTTT. Protein product: CASNSQTEAFF.

This clone came up many times. The chain links TRBV2 to TRBJ2-3, with TRBD2 matching 12 bases. The trim removed 1 base at V and 4 bases at J, leaving 3 bases unmatched. The CDR3 has 16 residues. Germline V gives CDR1 SNHLY, CDR2 FYNNEI. The CDR3 DNA reads TGTGCCAGCAGTGAAGGTCCTAGCGGGGGGGCAGATACGCAGTATTTT. Translating gives CASSEGPSGGADTQYF.

This clone was picked up many times. The chain recombines TRBV18 with TRBJ1-6; TRBD1 matches at 10 bases. J gave up 10 bases and V 4 bases, and 10 bases lay outside the gene matches. The CDR3 has 16 amino acids. Germline V gene data show CDR1 as KGHSH and CDR2 as LQKENI. CDR3 nucleotide sequence: TGTGCCAGCTCACTCTCAAGGACAGGGGGGTTATCACCCCTCCACTTT. This sequence encodes CASSLSRTGGLSPLHF.

This clone was picked up many times. The chain carries TRBV10-3 and TRBJ2-5; TRBD1 aligns across 9 bases. Per the germline V gene, CDR1 is ENHRY and CDR2 is SYGVKD. With V trimmed by 5 bases and J by 5 bases, 12 bases remained unmatched. This CDR3 has 16 residues. This chain's CDR3 is CAISQTGTGIAETQYF. DNA for the CDR3: TGTGCCATCAGTCAGACCGGGACAGGGATCGCGGAGACCCAGTACTTC.

This clone was counted many times. This rearrangement joins TRBV6-5 to TRBJ2-1, with a possible D match to TRBD1 (5 bases). This CDR3 spans 13 amino acids. V lost 8 bases and J 5 bases, leaving 13 bases between the germline ends. The germline V gene has CDR1 MNHEY and CDR2 SVGAGI. In nucleotides, the CDR3 is TGTGCCAGCGGAAGACAGTCTAACAATGAGCAGTTCTTC. Encoded protein: CASGRQSNNEQFF.

At least ten counts were recorded for this clone. The sample has other DNA sequences that encode this CDR3 too. V usage is TRBV18 and J usage is TRBJ2-2; TRBD2 agrees at 9 bases. Germline values: CDR1 KGHSH, CDR2 LQKENI. The CDR3 consists of 16 residues. V was pared by 2 bases and J by 3 bases, with 4 bases of the junction left unmatched. DNA for the CDR3: TGTGCCAGCTCACCAGGAATAGCGGGAGACACCGGGGAGCTGTTTTTT. Translation: CASSPGIAGDTGELFF.

This clone was counted many times. The V and J genes are TRBV19 and TRBJ1-4; 8 nucleotides match TRBD1. The length of the CDR3 is 15 residues. The germline V gene has CDR1 LNHDA and CDR2 SQIVND (reference sequence). Unmatched junction bases numbered 8, after V lost 4 bases and J lost 7 bases. The CDR3 DNA follows: TGTGCCAGTAGTAGGGACAGGACCGGGGGTGAAAAACTGTTTTTT. It encodes CASSRDRTGGEKLFF. Using reference TRBV19 and TRBJ1-4 for the parts outside the CDR3, the full variable domain is DGGITQSPKYLFRKEGQNVTLSCEQNLNHDAMYWYRQDPGQGLRLIYYSQIVNDFQKGDIAEGYSVSREKKESFPLTVTSAQKNPTAFYLCASSRDRTGGEKLFFGSGTQLSVL.

This clone qualifies as medium-sized. The CDR3, as DNA: TGTGCCAGTAGTACCCGGGACTCCAGTAGCTACACCTTC. This encodes CASSTRDSSSYTF. The chain has TRBV19 and TRBJ1-2; D is possibly TRBD1 (5 bases). The germline V and J ends were trimmed by 4 bases and 9 bases, with 15 bases remaining between them. The germline gives CDR1 LNHDA, CDR2 SQIVND (reference sequence). CDR3 length equals 13 residues.

This clone appeared many times. This chain joins TRBV30 and TRBJ1-2; 7 nucleotides match TRBD1. The CDR3 runs 12 residues. Germline V gene sequence: CDR1 GTSNPN, CDR2 SVGIG (reference sequence). The V gene end was trimmed by 1 base and the J gene end by 4 bases; junction bases not matched to a gene: 0. CDR3 region: CAWSGDSYGYTF. The CDR3 DNA sequence: TGTGCCTGGAGTGGGGACAGCTATGGCTACACCTTC.

At least ten counts were recorded for this clone. The chain links TRBV18 to TRBJ1-2; 7 bases map to TRBD1. V was pared by 5 bases and J by 5 bases, with 8 bases of the junction left unmatched. The CDR3 is 14 residues long. CDR1 and CDR2 from the germline V gene are KGHSH and LQKENI. CDR3 amino acids: CASSIGDRSYGYTF. The CDR3 DNA reads TGTGCCAGCTCAATAGGGGACAGAAGTTATGGCTACACCTTC.

This clone was seen repeatedly, ten times or more. The chain links TRBV10-3 to TRBJ2-7; weak D call: TRBD2 (7 bases). The germline gives CDR1 ENHRY, CDR2 SYGVKD. V was trimmed by 4 bases and J by 1 base, leaving 11 bases between them. The CDR3 covers 14 residues. The CDR3 loop reads CAISGGGRSYEQYF. CDR3 in DNA: TGTGCCATCAGTGGGGGGGGGCGATCCTACGAGCAGTACTTC.